Only a few counts were recorded for the clone carrying this TCR beta chain. Its specificity is not known. TCR beta CDR3 regions were amplified from RNA transcripts. HTBI primers drove first-round RT-PCR of the TCR CDR3. TCRdb called the multiplex PCR reads again in MiXCR, with one record for every CDR3 protein. The sample consists of around 520,000 distinct CDR3 sequences, less than 15% of them appearing once. This sample was included in a study of T cells in Graves' hyperthyroidism and ophthalmopathy. Study information: At initial diagnosis, before any treatment had begun, peripheral blood was obtained. Findings and limits, study-wide: Researchers found most expanded thyroid clonotypes above 0.001 in blood as well.

The study based diagnoses on clinical symptoms, serum thyroxine and TRAb, thyroid ultrasound and orbital computed tomography. Each 10 ml fresh peripheral blood draw supplied the PBMCs. The source is a woman in her forties with Graves' hyperthyroidism. The sequenced sample was blood.

The CDR3 protein is CASSYPLGRGANSPLHF. Written as DNA, the CDR3 is TGTGCCAGCAGCTACCCCCTGGGCAGGGGGGCTAATTCACCCCTCCACTTT. The chain is built from TRBV7-2 and TRBJ1-6; 7 bases match TRBD1. With 4 bases clipped from V and 6 bases from J, the junction kept 12 bases outside the gene matches. The CDR3 has 17 amino acids. Germline V gene data show CDR1 as SGHTA and CDR2 as FQGNSA.